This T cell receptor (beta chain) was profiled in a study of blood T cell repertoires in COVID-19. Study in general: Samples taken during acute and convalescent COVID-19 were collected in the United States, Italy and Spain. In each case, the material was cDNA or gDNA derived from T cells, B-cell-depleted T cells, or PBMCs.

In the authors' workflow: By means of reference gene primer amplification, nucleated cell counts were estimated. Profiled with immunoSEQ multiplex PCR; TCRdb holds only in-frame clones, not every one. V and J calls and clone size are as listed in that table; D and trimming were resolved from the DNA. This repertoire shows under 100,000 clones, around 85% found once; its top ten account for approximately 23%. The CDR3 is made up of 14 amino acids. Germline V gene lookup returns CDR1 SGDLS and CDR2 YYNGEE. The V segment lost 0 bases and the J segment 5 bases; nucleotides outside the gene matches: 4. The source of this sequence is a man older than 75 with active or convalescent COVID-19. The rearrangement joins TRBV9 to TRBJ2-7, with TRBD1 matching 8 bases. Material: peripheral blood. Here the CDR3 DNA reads TGTGCCAGCAGCGTAGGACAGGGGAGTAACGAGCAGTACTTC. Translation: CASSVGQGSNEQYF. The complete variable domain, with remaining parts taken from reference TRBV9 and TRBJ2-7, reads DSGVTQTPKHLITATGQRVTLRCSPRSGDLSVYWYQQSLDQGLQFLIQYYNGEERAKGNILERFSAQQFPDLHSELNLSSLELGDSALYFCASSVGQGSNEQYFGPGTRLTVT.